The rows below give T cell receptor beta chains drawn from one sample of a study of blood T cell repertoires in COVID-19. Data came from immunoSEQ multiplex PCR; TCRdb stores just in-frame clones and leaves some out. In the table there are 40,000 to 55,000 clones, 90% of which are singletons. Sequencing was carried out using peripheral blood. These receptors all stem from a human donor in a cohort sampled during active COVID-19. Each CDR3 is given with its conserved first and last residue. The D gene is left open where the match is weak. Not all rows give a size; the values are once, few, many and, for expanded clones, a class.

>TRBD1|16|TRBV15|TRBJ1-4|-
CATSRGTGQGNEKLFF
TGTGCCACCAGCAGGGGAACGGGACAGGGGAATGAAAAACTGTTTTTT
>-|15|TRBV15|TRBJ1-3|-
CATSRVSGSGNTIYF
TGTGCCACCAGCAGAGTCAGTGGCTCTGGAAACACCATATATTTT
>-|12|TRBV2|TRBJ1-2|-
CASSGQNYGYTF
TGTGCCAGCAGTGGACAGAACTATGGCTACACCTTC
>-|15|TRBV28|TRBJ2-5|-
CASSFFVGGEETQYF
TGTGCCAGCAGTTTTTTTGTCGGAGGGGAAGAGACCCAGTACTTC
>-|12|TRBV24-1|TRBJ1-2|-
CATSDPRQGYTF
TGTGCCACCAGTGACCCCCGCCAGGGCTACACCTTC
>-|13|TRBV28|TRBJ1-1|-
CASSSAVNTEAFF
TGTGCCAGCAGTTCAGCGGTGAACACTGAAGCTTTCTTT
>TRBD1|12|TRBV10-3|TRBJ2-3|once
CATGTGTDTQYF
TGTGCCACAGGGACAGGGACAGATACGCAGTATTTT
>-|14|TRBV6-2/TRBV6-3|TRBJ1-5|few
CASSESGTYQPQHF
TGTGCCAGCAGCGAGAGCGGGACTTATCAGCCCCAGCATTTT
>-|14|TRBV10-2|TRBJ1-3|-
CASSDLYSGNTIYF
TGCGCCAGCAGTGATCTCTACTCTGGAAACACCATATATTTT
>-|16|TRBV3-1/TRBV3-2|TRBJ1-3|-
CASSLGTTYSGNTIYF
TGTGCCAGCAGCCTTGGGACAACGTACTCTGGAAACACCATATATTTT
>TRBD2|18|TRBV5-1|TRBJ2-7|-
CASSLALAAGPLPYEQYF
TGCGCCAGCAGCTTGGCCCTAGCGGCAGGGCCTCTTCCCTACGAGCAGTACTTC
>-|16|TRBV7-3|TRBJ1-2|-
CASSLTPRKGVDGYTF
TGTGCCAGCAGCTTAACCCCCAGGAAAGGTGTTGATGGCTACACCTTC
>TRBD1|13|TRBV7-9|TRBJ1-4|-
CASSQGADEKLFF
TGTGCCAGCAGCCAGGGGGCTGACGAAAAACTGTTTTTT
>-|16|TRBV7-9|TRBJ2-2|-
CASSPRRGTNTGELFF
TGTGCCAGCAGCCCCCGCAGGGGAACGAACACCGGGGAGCTGTTTTTT
>-|13|TRBV7-2|TRBJ1-4|-
CASSPKLNEKLFF
TGTGCCAGCAGCCCCAAACTTAATGAAAAACTGTTTTTT
>TRBD2|14|TRBV7-8|TRBJ2-3|-
CASSFGGFTDTQYF
TGTGCCAGCAGCTTCGGGGGGTTCACAGATACGCAGTATTTT
>TRBD2|18|TRBV27|TRBJ2-1|-
CASRLEAGGPSIYNEQFF
TGTGCCAGCAGACTAGAAGCGGGAGGACCCTCAATCTACAATGAGCAGTTCTTC
>-|15|TRBV7-2|TRBJ1-6|-
CASSLTGNWNSPLHF
TGTGCCAGCAGCTTAACAGGGAATTGGAATTCACCCCTCCACTTT
>TRBD1|15|TRBV9|TRBJ2-7|-
CASSVEDRPSYEQYF
TGTGCCAGCAGCGTAGAGGACAGGCCTTCCTACGAGCAGTACTTC
>TRBD1|16|TRBV6-6|TRBJ1-2|-
CASSSPNNRGDYGYTF
TGTGCCAGCAGTTCTCCAAATAACAGGGGGGACTATGGCTACACCTTC
>TRBD1|19|TRBV6-2/TRBV6-3|TRBJ1-2|-
CASSLFPGQGASPNYGYTF
TGTGCCAGCAGTTTGTTTCCCGGACAGGGGGCGTCACCTAACTATGGCTACACCTTC
>TRBD2|14|TRBV7-3|TRBJ2-5|-
CASSLPGLQETQYF
TGTGCCAGCAGCTTGCCGGGACTACAAGAGACCCAGTACTTC